The present T cell receptor beta chain was sequenced within a study of T cell responses to AZD1222 COVID-19 vaccine. Per the germline V gene, CDR1 is MNHEY and CDR2 is SVGAGI. CDR3 size: 15 residues. V shed 6 bases, J shed 1 base, and the junction held 5 bases outside the gene matches. Measured with immunoSEQ multiplex PCR; TCRdb has only the in-frame clones, and not every one. This sample yields approximately 110,000 clones, of which 85% to 90% are seen a single time; 4.4% belongs to the top ten. The chain has TRBV6-5 and TRBJ2-1, with 8 bases aligning to TRBD2. The material was peripheral blood, obtained 28 days after the second AZD1222 dose. The receptor was isolated from an adult who received the AZD1222 COVID-19 vaccine. CDR3 sequence: CASSRGGLSYNEQFF. CDR3 bases: TGTGCCAGCAGCCGCGGGGGGTTGTCCTACAATGAGCAGTTCTTC.